This T cell receptor (beta chain) was captured by sequencing in a study of T cells in Graves' hyperthyroidism and ophthalmopathy. Study-wide results and limits: Patients with ophthalmopathy were separated from those with stable hyperthyroidism by a 13 V-J model.

TCR beta CDR3 regions were amplified from RNA transcripts. Carried out on the TCR CDR3, a first-round RT-PCR used the HTBI primer set. One entry per CDR3 protein, called by TCRdb with MiXCR from the multiplex PCR reads. The data show 300,000 to 500,000 distinct CDR3 sequences, roughly an eighth seen once. V lost 0 bases, J lost 2 bases, and 11 bases stayed unmatched. This CDR3 has 18 amino acids. Per germline, CDR1 SGHRS and CDR2 YFSETQ. The study left out patients who had uncontrolled infection, other autoimmune disease, pregnancy or lactation. Every diagnosis used clinical symptoms, serum thyroxine and TRAb, thyroid ultrasound and orbital computed tomography. PBMCs came from more than 9 ml fresh peripheral blood. Ten or more counts support this clonotype. Its target is unknown.

Sample: blood. V usage is TRBV5-1 and J usage is TRBJ2-3; 8 nucleotides align to TRBD2. This sequence was found in a man aged 50 to 60 with Graves' ophthalmopathy. The CDR3 loop reads CASSLVGSGNSPTDTQYF. The CDR3, as DNA: TGCGCCAGCAGCTTGGTCGGTAGCGGGAACTCTCCCACAGATACGCAGTATTTT.